A single sample is the source of the 29 T cell receptor beta chains below, sequenced in a study of T cell repertoires in cytomegalovirus infection. TCRdb reprocessed the reads with MiXCR, giving one entry per CDR3 protein. Of 100,000 to 150,000 distinct CDR3 sequences listed, 8% to 9% are singletons. Sequenced input: PBMCs. The receptors come from a human donor in good health (CMV status not recorded). Some clones in this sample may be carry-over from other donors' samples.

This clonotype appeared many times. The chain uses TRBV28 and TRBJ2-4, with D unclear. Germline V lookup: CDR1 MDHEN, CDR2 SYDVKM. V dropped 4 bases and J dropped 0 bases, with 10 bases sitting between them. The length of the CDR3 is 15 residues. CDR3 nucleotides: TGTGCCAGCAGTTCTGGAGCCCTAGCCAAAAACATTCAGTACTTC. Its translation: CASSSGALAKNIQYF.

This clonotype was picked up many times. V is TRBV5-5 and J is TRBJ2-2; the match to TRBD2 covers 11 bases. Germline assignment: CDR1 SGHKS and CDR2 YYEKEE (reference sequence). Trimming removed 4 bases from V and 3 bases from J; junction bases left unmatched: 2. This CDR3 has 15 amino acids. CDR3 region: CASSRLAGYTGELFF. For the CDR3, the DNA is TGTGCCAGCAGCCGACTAGCGGGGTACACCGGGGAGCTGTTTTTT.

There are many counts of this clonotype. The rearrangement uses TRBV7-2 and TRBJ2-7; 7 bases are shared with TRBD1. The CDR3 extends over 13 amino acids. The V gene's germline CDR1 is SGHTA and CDR2 FQGNSA. J was trimmed by 6 bases and V by 1 base; bases with no gene match: 3. The CDR3: CASSLERGLEQYF. The CDR3 DNA reads as TGTGCCAGCAGCTTAGAAAGGGGGCTCGAGCAGTACTTC.

This clonotype was detected many times. This chain uses TRBV7-6 with TRBJ2-7; D is possibly TRBD1 (7 bases). Trimming cost V 0 bases and J 9 bases, with 12 bases left between them. The germline gives CDR1 SGHVS, CDR2 FNYEAQ. The CDR3 runs 13 residues. The CDR3 DNA follows: TGTGCCAGCAGCTTAGCGACCCAGGGGGGGCAGTACTTC. Its protein product is CASSLATQGGQYF. The complete variable domain, with remaining parts taken from reference TRBV7-6 and TRBJ2-7, reads GAGVSQSPRYKVTKRGQDVALRCDPISGHVSLYWYRQALGQGPEFLTYFNYEAQQDKSGLPNDRFSAERPEGSISTLTIQRTEQRDSAMYRCASSLATQGGQYFGPGTRLTVT.

In its sample, this clonotype was seen many times. J is TRBJ2-5 and V is TRBV11-2, with TRBD2 matching 11 bases. Losses at the gene ends were 1 base for V and 6 bases for J; bases not matched to a gene: 7. CDR3 length: 16 residues. CDR1 and CDR2 (germline): SGHAT, FQNNGV. The CDR3 sequence is CASSLVVGTSGQTQYF. CDR3 in DNA: TGTGCCAGCAGCTTAGTGGTCGGGACTAGCGGACAGACCCAGTACTTC.

This clonotype was recorded a few times. The V call is TRBV11-2, the J call TRBJ1-4; 7 positions match TRBD1. This CDR3 contains 13 residues. CDR1 is SGHAT and CDR2 is FQNNGV in the germline V gene. V lost 4 bases to trimming and J lost 12 bases; unmatched junction nucleotides: 8. The CDR3 DNA sequence: TGTGCCAGCAGCTCAGGGGGGGTCGGGGAACTGTTTTTT. This codes for CASSSGGVGELFF.

This clonotype has only one observation. This chain links TRBV7-3 with TRBJ2-1; TRBD2 aligns across 11 bases. V dropped 1 base and J dropped 10; count of bases not matched to a gene: 6. This CDR3 has 15 residues. Germline CDR1 is SGHTA and CDR2 is FQGTGA. CDR3 coding DNA: TGTGCCAGCAGCTTAATTAGCGGGGGGGCCGGGGAGCAGTTCTTC. Protein sequence: CASSLISGGAGEQFF.

The gene calls are TRBV7-8 and TRBJ2-7; D remains ambiguous. With 2 bases removed from V and 5 bases from J, the gap between germline ends came to 13 bases. CDR1 SGHVS and CDR2 FQNEAQ come from the germline V gene. This CDR3 comprises 14 residues. In DNA form, the CDR3 reads TGTGCCAGCAGCTTAATACGCACTCACCACGAGCAGTACTTC. Protein sequence: CASSLIRTHHEQYF.

The J gene is TRBJ1-5, the V gene TRBV2, with D perhaps matching TRBD1 (5 bases). The CDR3 is made up of 15 amino acids. The V end was cut by 6 bases, the J end by 1 base, with 13 bases between. Germline values: CDR1 SNHLY, CDR2 FYNNEI. CDR3 sequence reads: CASSSQTESNQPQHF. CDR3 in DNA: TGTGCCAGCAGCAGCCAGACAGAAAGCAATCAGCCCCAGCATTTT.

This clonotype was observed many times. The chain couples TRBV7-9 to TRBJ1-1; D is unresolved. This CDR3 region has 15 residues. V was trimmed by 2 bases and J by 2 bases, leaving 12 bases between them. Per germline, CDR1 SEHNR and CDR2 FQNEAQ (reference sequence). The CDR3, as DNA: TGTGCCAGCAGCTTAAATACTGGGAAAAACACTGAAGCTTTCTTT. Protein sequence: CASSLNTGKNTEAFF.

This clonotype was picked up many times. A much larger clone lies a single base off, so this may be a read error. The rearrangement joins TRBV7-3 to TRBJ2-7, with D maybe TRBD1 (5 bases). The V end lost 3 bases, the J end lost 3 bases, and 9 bases lay between the germline ends. CDR3 length equals 13 residues. From germline, CDR1 is SGHTA and CDR2 FQGTGA. The CDR3 sequence is CASSFGQGYEQYF. The CDR3 nucleotides are TGTGCCAGCAGCTTCGGGCAGGGCTACGAGCAGTACTTC.

This clonotype has only a few counts. In DNA, the CDR3 is TGTGCCAGCAGTGAACGGGTGGGGAACACTGAAGCTTTCTTT. Translation: CASSERVGNTEAFF. This chain links TRBV2 with TRBJ1-1; D ambiguous. From germline, CDR1 is SNHLY and CDR2 FYNNEI. Between the trimmed V and J ends, which lost 2 bases and 1 base, there was a span of 8 bases. The length of the CDR3 is 14 residues.

This clonotype was counted ten times or more. V is TRBV5-1 and J is TRBJ1-1, with D possibly TRBD1 on 5 matching bases. From germline, CDR1 is SGHRS and CDR2 YFSETQ. V dropped 4 bases and J dropped 3 bases, with 13 bases sitting between them. This CDR3 spans 14 amino acids. The CDR3 nucleotides are TGCGCCAGCAGCGCCGGGGCCCTTTACACTGAAGCTTTCTTT. This gives the protein CASSAGALYTEAFF.

This clonotype occurred many times. V and J are TRBV28 and TRBJ1-5, with 7 positions matching TRBD1. The V gene's germline CDR1 is MDHEN and CDR2 SYDVKM. V lost 5 bases to trimming and J lost 6 bases; unmatched junction nucleotides: 10. CDR3 size: 15 residues. CDR3 in amino acids: CASSPPTGQRQPQHF. CDR3 DNA: TGTGCCAGCAGTCCACCGACAGGGCAGCGTCAGCCCCAGCATTTT.

This clonotype was counted ten times or more. The chain recombines TRBV20-1 with TRBJ2-2, with D perhaps matching TRBD2 (6 bases). V lost 3 bases and J lost 2, with 7 bases in between. The V gene's germline CDR1 is DFQATT and CDR2 SNEGSKA (reference sequence). CDR3 length: 13 amino acids. The CDR3 DNA sequence: TGCAGTGCTAGGGGGGGAAACACCGGGGAGCTGTTTTTT. This sequence encodes CSARGGNTGELFF.

This clonotype was detected ten times or more. V and J are TRBV7-9 and TRBJ1-2, with TRBD1 identical over 8 bases. The trim removed 2 bases at V and 4 bases at J, leaving 3 bases unmatched. The CDR3 contains 14 residues. CDR1 and CDR2 from the germline V gene are SEHNR and FQNEAQ (reference sequence). The CDR3 sequence: CASSLPDRAYGYTF. CDR3 in DNA: TGTGCCAGCAGCTTACCGGACAGGGCCTATGGCTACACCTTC.

In this sample, this clonotype turned up many times. The chain is built from TRBV7-3 and TRBJ2-1; D might be TRBD2 (6 bases). Trimming pared 2 bases from V and 12 bases from J, leaving 23 bases between. This CDR3 contains 16 residues. The germline gives CDR1 SGHTA, CDR2 FQGTGA. This CDR3 is CASSLDGGVKGKRQFF. DNA of the CDR3: TGTGCCAGCAGCTTAGATGGCGGGGTCAAAGGAAAGCGGCAGTTCTTC. Full variable domain (missing parts from reference TRBV7-3 and TRBJ2-1): GAGVSQTPSNKVTEKGKYVELRCDPISGHTALYWYRQSLGQGPEFLIYFQGTGAADDSGLPNDRFFAVRPEGSVSTLKIQRTERGDSAVYLCASSLDGGVKGKRQFFGPGTRLTVL.

This clonotype was observed at least ten times. The chain has TRBV2 and TRBJ2-6; D uncertain. This CDR3 has 14 residues. V was trimmed by 4 bases and J by 0 bases, leaving 4 bases between them. The V gene's germline CDR1 is SNHLY and CDR2 FYNNEI. DNA for the CDR3: TGTGCCAGCAGTGGTAACTCTGGGGCCAACGTCCTGACTTTC. As protein: CASSGNSGANVLTF.

This clonotype was recorded many times. The chain has TRBV5-4 and TRBJ2-7, with 9 bases lining up with TRBD1. Germline V lookup: CDR1 SGHNT, CDR2 YYREEE (reference sequence). The V segment lost 0 bases and the J segment 2 bases; nucleotides outside the gene matches: 0. This CDR3 spans 14 amino acids. The CDR3 nucleotides are TGTGCCAGCAGCTTGGACAGGGGGCCCTACGAGCAGTACTTC. Residues: CASSLDRGPYEQYF.

V usage is TRBV6-2 or TRBV6-3 and J usage is TRBJ1-2; D unclear. V was pared by 6 bases and J by 2 bases, with 16 bases between. There are 15 residues in the CDR3. Germline CDR1 MNHEY, CDR2 SVGEGT. CDR3 residues: CASSPPQDSNYGYTF. The CDR3 coding sequence is TGTGCCAGCAGCCCTCCCCAGGATTCAAACTATGGCTACACCTTC.

This clonotype has a count of ten or more. The V and J genes are TRBV6-2 or TRBV6-3 and TRBJ1-5; 8 nucleotides align to TRBD1. V shed 6 bases and J 0 bases; nucleotides not matched to a gene: 10. The CDR3 length is 17 residues. Germline V gene data show CDR1 as MNHEY and CDR2 as SVGEGT. Here the CDR3 DNA reads TGTGCCAGCAGGGCAACGGGACAGGTGAATAGCAATCAGCCCCAGCATTTT. This gives the protein CASRATGQVNSNQPQHF.

This clonotype has a count of ten or more. V gene TRBV19 combines with J gene TRBJ1-2, with TRBD1 matching over 8 bases. The CDR3 contains 15 residues. CDR1 is LNHDA, CDR2 SQIVND, per germline (reference sequence). V shed 5 bases, J shed 4 bases, and the junction held 9 bases outside the gene matches. Here the CDR3 reads CASSSDGTGSYGYTF. CDR3 coding DNA: TGTGCCAGTAGTTCAGATGGGACAGGCTCCTATGGCTACACCTTC.

V usage is TRBV7-6 and J usage is TRBJ2-3, with 9 bases matching TRBD1. From germline, CDR1 is SGHVS and CDR2 FNYEAQ. Trimming removed 5 bases from V and 1 base from J; junction bases left unmatched: 4. The CDR3 is 15 amino acids. As DNA, the CDR3 is TGTGCCAGCAGCCCCCGGGACAGGGGCACAGATACGCAGTATTTT. It translates to CASSPRDRGTDTQYF.

This clonotype was observed a few times. The chain joins TRBV7-3 to TRBJ2-2; TRBD1 might be the D (6 bases). V lost 2 bases, J lost 5 bases, and 12 bases lay in between. The CDR3 is 15 residues long. Germline CDR1 SGHTA, CDR2 FQGTGA. The CDR3 protein is CASSLDWGQTGELFF. The CDR3 DNA reads as TGTGCCAGCAGCTTAGATTGGGGGCAAACCGGGGAGCTGTTTTTT. The full variable domain, completed using reference TRBV7-3 and TRBJ2-2, is GAGVSQTPSNKVTEKGKYVELRCDPISGHTALYWYRQSLGQGPEFLIYFQGTGAADDSGLPNDRFFAVRPEGSVSTLKIQRTERGDSAVYLCASSLDWGQTGELFFGEGSRLTVL.

This clonotype has at least ten counts. The rearrangement uses TRBV24-1 and TRBJ2-7, with 10 positions matching TRBD1. The CDR3 extends over 14 amino acids. Germline values: CDR1 KGHDR, CDR2 SFDVKD. The V segment lost 5 bases and the J segment 6 bases; nucleotides outside the gene matches: 6. DNA for the CDR3: TGTGCCACCAGTGGATCGACAGGGGGCTTCGAGCAGTACTTC. It encodes CATSGSTGGFEQYF.

The V gene is TRBV7-3, the J gene TRBJ2-2; D is unclear. Per germline, CDR1 SGHTA and CDR2 FQGTGA. CDR3 length equals 12 residues. V lost 5 bases to trimming and J lost 6 bases, with 7 bases between them. CDR3 coding DNA: TGTGCCAGCAGCCTAAACTCCGGGGAGCTGTTTTTT. It yields the protein CASSLNSGELFF.

In its sample, this clonotype was seen many times. This chain links TRBV28 with TRBJ2-7; 12 positions match TRBD2. The V gene's germline CDR1 is MDHEN and CDR2 SYDVKM. This CDR3 region has 17 residues. Trimming at V came to 5 bases and at J to 4 bases, leaving 12 bases not matched to a gene. CDR3 sequence: CASSPSGGGFLGYEQYF. The CDR3 coding sequence is TGTGCCAGCAGTCCTAGCGGGGGGGGTTTCTTAGGATACGAGCAGTACTTC.

In its sample, this clonotype was seen many times. The chain combines TRBV6-1 with TRBJ1-1; no firm D call. Trimming pared 11 bases from V and 0 bases from J, leaving 10 bases between. This CDR3 spans 12 amino acids. Per germline, CDR1 MNHNS and CDR2 SASEGT. The CDR3 here is CAGGILNTEAFF. The DNA for the CDR3 is TGTGCCGGTGGGATTCTGAACACTGAAGCTTTCTTT.

This clonotype has a count of ten or more. V usage is TRBV4-2 and J usage is TRBJ1-2; tentative D call: TRBD1 (6 bases). This CDR3 region has 16 residues. The V gene lost 1 base and the J gene lost 4 bases, with 16 bases spanning the gap. CDR1 is LGHNA, CDR2 YNFKEQ, per germline. CDR3 DNA sequence: TGTGCCAGCAGCCAAGCCCATAAGGACAGATCCTATGGCTACACCTTC. Amino acid sequence: CASSQAHKDRSYGYTF.